This T cell receptor beta chain was sequenced during a study of blood T cell repertoires in COVID-19. Study context: The United States, Italy and Spain provided the acute and convalescent COVID-19 samples. Sample material is recorded as cDNA or gDNA derived from T cells, B-cell-depleted T cells, or PBMCs.

This clone was observed a few times. V gave up 2 bases and J gave up 7 bases; unmatched junction bases: 3. This CDR3 is 15 amino acids long. Germline values: CDR1 SGHAT, CDR2 FQNNGV. In the study's own analysis: Reference gene primer amplification yielded estimated nucleated cell counts. The data were produced by immunoSEQ multiplex PCR, yet TCRdb's version contains in-frame clones alone and is incomplete. Clone size and V and J calls were adopted from that table, with D and trimming inferred from the DNA. The table lists under 300,000 clones, 82% of them singletons. Sequenced input: peripheral blood. The TCR sequence derives from a woman aged 55-69 years with active or convalescent COVID-19. V and J are TRBV11-2 and TRBJ1-6; 9 nucleotides match TRBD1. CDR3 amino acids: CASSLSDRGNSPLHF. The CDR3 DNA reads TGTGCCAGCAGCTTATCTGACAGGGGGAATTCACCCCTCCACTTT.